What follows are 28 T cell receptor beta chains derived from one specimen sequenced in a study of naive and memory T cell subsets. General observations from the study: Naive repertoires, especially CD8, held a few larger clonotypes, possibly memory cells re-expressing CD45RA.

The antigens these receptors bind are not known. Both TRBC1 and TRBC2 were covered by a beta constant-region primer of two equimolar oligonucleotides. Ligated cDNA was amplified by four rounds of PCR with nested alpha and beta constant-region primers and SP2. MiXCR, applied by TCRdb to the UMI-ligation and nested PCR reads, yields one record per CDR3 protein. The sample has around 140,000 distinct CDR3 sequences, approximately 22% seen once. The sample was naive CD4+ T cells from blood. These receptor sequences come from a human donor in good health.

This CDR3 is CASSGLFPTGLRGDTQYF. The CDR3 DNA reads TGTGCCAGCAGTGGACTTTTCCCCACAGGCCTCCGAGGAGATACGCAGTATTTT. This rearrangement joins TRBV2 to TRBJ2-3; possible D gene TRBD1, 5 bases. V lost 4 bases to trimming and J lost 5 bases, with 25 bases between them. CDR3 size: 18 residues. Germline V gene lookup returns CDR1 SNHLY and CDR2 FYNNEI.

There are many counts of this clonotype. The chain couples TRBV20-1 to TRBJ2-1, with D tentatively TRBD1 or TRBD2 (7 bases each). The germline gives CDR1 DFQATT, CDR2 SNEGSKA (reference sequence). The CDR3 extends over 16 amino acids. With 0 bases removed from V and 7 bases from J, the gap between germline ends came to 19 bases. The CDR3 spells CSARDQGEGPWNEQFF. CDR3 nucleotides: TGCAGTGCTAGAGATCAGGGGGAGGGCCCTTGGAATGAGCAGTTCTTC.

This clonotype was counted many times. The rearrangement uses TRBV5-1 and TRBJ2-5; D unclear. Germline CDR1 and CDR2: SGHRS and YFSETQ. The CDR3 sequence is 11 residues long. The V end was cut by 2 bases, the J end by 5 bases, with 4 bases between. CDR3 coding DNA: TGCGCCAGCAGCTTTTCGGAGACCCAGTACTTC. Protein sequence: CASSFSETQYF.

The chain recombines TRBV6-6 with TRBJ2-1, with TRBD1 matching 7 bases. Germline-derived CDR1 and CDR2 are MNHNY and SVGAGI (reference sequence). This CDR3 region has 15 residues. J was trimmed by 4 bases and V by 2 bases; bases with no gene match: 5. CDR3 region: CASSYPSGQYNEQFF. The CDR3 DNA is TGTGCCAGCAGTTACCCCTCGGGACAGTACAATGAGCAGTTCTTC.

This clonotype has more than one count but fewer than ten. This chain links TRBV5-1 with TRBJ2-5; D is perhaps TRBD2 (5 bases). V was trimmed by 0 bases and J by 0 bases, leaving 12 bases between them. This CDR3 is 16 amino acids long. The germline V gene has CDR1 SGHRS and CDR2 YFSETQ. CDR3 amino acids: CASSLVKWTYQETQYF. The CDR3 coding sequence is TGCGCCAGCAGCTTGGTTAAATGGACTTACCAAGAGACCCAGTACTTC.

This clonotype was counted at least ten times. The V gene is TRBV6-2 or TRBV6-3, the J gene TRBJ2-5, with D possibly being TRBD2 (5 bases). Germline CDR1 is MNHEY and CDR2 is SVGEGT. This CDR3 comprises 14 residues. V lost 3 bases and J 0 bases, leaving 8 bases between the germline ends. The CDR3 DNA follows: TGTGCCAGCAGTTATTCGGACTACCAAGAGACCCAGTACTTC. This gives the protein CASSYSDYQETQYF.

The chain couples TRBV27 to TRBJ2-2; D unclear. Trimming stripped 10 bases from V and 5 bases from J, with 17 bases between. There are 14 residues in the CDR3. Germline V gene lookup returns CDR1 MNHEY and CDR2 SMNVEV (reference sequence). CDR3 DNA sequence: TGTGCCACCCAAATAACCCTTGGGACCGGGGAGCTGTTTTTT. Residues: CATQITLGTGELFF.

The V call is TRBV5-1, the J call TRBJ2-2; perhaps TRBD1 as D (6 bases). V lost 0 bases and J 4 bases, leaving 13 bases between the germline ends. CDR3 length: 16 amino acids. Germline values: CDR1 SGHRS, CDR2 YFSETQ. The CDR3, as DNA: TGCGCCAGCAGCTTGGTAGTGGGGGCGCGCACCGGGGAGCTGTTTTTT. Encoded protein: CASSLVVGARTGELFF.

The chain couples TRBV28 to TRBJ2-7; no definite D call. From germline, CDR1 is MDHEN and CDR2 SYDVKM. Trimming removed 6 bases at V and 3 bases at J, with 6 bases between. The CDR3 runs 11 residues. The CDR3 coding sequence is TGTGCCAGCAGCCCATTCTACGAGCAGTACTTC. Its protein is CASSPFYEQYF. Looking up the rest from reference TRBV28 and TRBJ2-7 gives the full variable domain: DVKVTQSSRYLVKRTGEKVFLECVQDMDHENMFWYRQDPGLGLRLIYFSYDVKMKEKGDIPEGYSVSREKKERFSLILESASTNQTSMYLCASSPFYEQYFGPGTRLTVT.

This sequence joins TRBV11-2 and TRBJ2-7, with D maybe TRBD1 (5 bases). This CDR3 is 12 amino acids long. The germline V gene encodes CDR1 SGHAT and CDR2 FQNNGV. Trimming took off 6 bases at V and 5 bases at J, with 11 bases between the two ends. The CDR3 coding sequence is TGTGCCAGCAGACACCAGGGTCACGAGCAGTACTTC. This gives the protein CASRHQGHEQYF.

The chain is built from TRBV5-5 and TRBJ1-4, with D possibly TRBD1 on 5 matching bases. Germline CDR1 is SGHKS and CDR2 is YYEKEE (reference sequence). CDR3 length: 16 residues. Deletions cut 5 bases from V and 0 bases from J, with 14 bases between. DNA for the CDR3: TGTGCCAGCAGTTCTGGGTTGGACACAACTAATGAAAAACTGTTTTTT. As protein: CASSSGLDTTNEKLFF.

The chain is built from TRBV6-1 and TRBJ2-1, with TRBD2 matching over 7 bases. Trimming removed 7 bases from V and 1 base from J; junction bases left unmatched: 10. CDR1 and CDR2 from the germline V gene are MNHNS and SASEGT. The CDR3 contains 16 residues. For the CDR3, the DNA is TGTGCCAGCAAGCTGGGGAGGGCCATGTCCTACAATGAGCAGTTCTTC. This codes for CASKLGRAMSYNEQFF.

This clonotype was seen a few times. This rearrangement joins TRBV5-1 to TRBJ1-1; no definite D call. This CDR3 comprises 15 residues. CDR1 is SGHRS and CDR2 is YFSETQ in the germline V gene. Trimming took off 1 base at V and 1 base at J, with 11 bases between the two ends. The CDR3 sequence is CASSLWSATNTEAFF. DNA for the CDR3: TGCGCCAGCAGCTTGTGGTCGGCAACGAACACTGAAGCTTTCTTT.

This clonotype was counted only a few times. The chain uses TRBV6-2 or TRBV6-3 and TRBJ2-1; 8 bases are a match to TRBD1. CDR1 and CDR2 from the germline V gene are MNHEY and SVGEGT. The CDR3 has 20 residues. V dropped 3 bases and J dropped 4; count of bases not matched to a gene: 20. CDR3 sequence reads: CASSYFSTKFNRGKYNEQFF. The CDR3 DNA sequence: TGTGCCAGCAGTTATTTCTCGACCAAATTCAACAGGGGGAAGTACAATGAGCAGTTCTTC.

The genes are TRBV3-1 and TRBJ2-3; TRBD2 matches 9 bases. Germline V gene lookup returns CDR1 LGHDT and CDR2 YNNKEL (reference sequence). V lost 5 bases, J lost 6 bases, and 9 bases stayed unmatched. There are 15 residues in the CDR3. The CDR3 DNA is TGTGCCAGCAGCGTAGCGGGAGTTCGGCGGGATACGCAGTATTTT. It translates to CASSVAGVRRDTQYF.

In its sample, this clonotype was seen many times. The CDR3 is CASSFQGGPNSEQFF. For the CDR3, the DNA is TGTGCCAGCAGTTTCCAGGGGGGCCCTAACAGTGAGCAGTTCTTC. The rearrangement joins TRBV12-3 or TRBV12-4 to TRBJ2-1, with a weak D call TRBD1 (7 bases). V was shortened by 3 bases and J by 9 bases, with 18 bases between the two germline ends. There are 15 residues in the CDR3.

This clonotype was seen only a few times. The J gene is TRBJ2-7, the V gene TRBV20-1; TRBD1 matches at 8 bases. Germline CDR1 DFQATT, CDR2 SNEGSKA (reference sequence). The CDR3 has 14 amino acids. V lost 5 bases to trimming and J lost 6 bases; unmatched junction nucleotides: 12. The CDR3 DNA sequence: TGCAGTGCTCAGAGACAGGGGATGTTTGGCGAGCAGTACTTC. Protein sequence: CSAQRQGMFGEQYF.

CDR3 sequence: CASSSTQYEQYF. The CDR3 DNA reads as TGTGCCAGCAGCTCAACACAGTACGAGCAGTACTTC. The chain joins TRBV7-8 to TRBJ2-7; D uncertain. In germline, CDR1 is SGHVS, CDR2 FQNEAQ. V gave up 4 bases and J gave up 4 bases, with 8 bases separating them. This CDR3 contains 12 residues.

The chain has TRBV7-6 and TRBJ2-7; D is undetermined. V was shortened by 4 bases and J by 6 bases, with 19 bases between the two germline ends. This CDR3 spans 15 amino acids. Per the germline V gene, CDR1 is SGHVS and CDR2 is FNYEAQ. CDR3 DNA sequence: TGTGCCAGCAGCTCATATGCCAAGGGCTTGCGCGAGCAGTACTTC. Translating gives CASSSYAKGLREQYF. Full variable domain (missing parts from reference TRBV7-6 and TRBJ2-7): GAGVSQSPRYKVTKRGQDVALRCDPISGHVSLYWYRQALGQGPEFLTYFNYEAQQDKSGLPNDRFSAERPEGSISTLTIQRTEQRDSAMYRCASSSYAKGLREQYFGPGTRLTVT.

This clonotype occurred a few times. The chain couples TRBV19 to TRBJ2-3; possibly TRBD1 for D (5 bases). The V gene's germline CDR1 is LNHDA and CDR2 SQIVND (reference sequence). Trimming left V 6 bases short and J 2 bases short, with 12 bases between. This CDR3 has 14 amino acids. The CDR3 reads CASSPDINTDTQYF. DNA for the CDR3: TGTGCCAGTAGCCCGGACATAAACACAGATACGCAGTATTTT.

The chain joins TRBV5-1 to TRBJ1-4; perhaps TRBD1 as D (5 bases). The CDR3 covers 14 residues. Per germline, CDR1 SGHRS and CDR2 YFSETQ. V gave up 4 bases and J gave up 8 bases, with 15 bases separating them. Here the CDR3 reads CASSATGTQEKLFF. DNA of the CDR3: TGCGCCAGCAGCGCGACCGGGACCCAGGAAAAACTGTTTTTT.

This clonotype appeared a single time. J is TRBJ1-3 and V is TRBV29-1, with a possible D match to TRBD1 (6 bases). Germline assignment: CDR1 SQVTM and CDR2 ANQGSEA. There are 17 residues in the CDR3. V dropped 6 bases and J dropped 2 bases, with 23 bases sitting between them. In nucleotides, the CDR3 is TGCAGCGTAGCCGATCTAGAGGGGGTAGGAGCTGGAAACACCATATATTTT. Its translation: CSVADLEGVGAGNTIYF. Looking up the rest from reference TRBV29-1 and TRBJ1-3 gives the full variable domain: SAVISQKPSRDICQRGTSLTIQCQVDSQVTMMFWYRQQPGQSLTLIATANQGSEATYESGFVIDKFPISRPNLTFSTLTVSNMSPEDSSIYLCSVADLEGVGAGNTIYFGEGSWLTVV.

This chain joins TRBV7-9 and TRBJ2-7, with D possibly being TRBD1 or TRBD2 (5 bases each). Between the trimmed V and J ends, which lost 5 bases and 0 bases, there was a span of 11 bases. CDR1 is SEHNR and CDR2 is FQNEAQ in the germline V gene (reference sequence). The CDR3 totals 14 residues. The CDR3 sequence is CASSPGRDSYEQYF. For the CDR3, the DNA is TGTGCCAGCAGCCCGGGACGGGACTCCTACGAGCAGTACTTC.

The chain uses TRBV2 and TRBJ2-1; 11 bases align to TRBD2. V lost 8 bases to trimming and J lost 6 bases; unmatched junction nucleotides: 6. The CDR3 is made up of 14 amino acids. Germline CDR1 reads SNHLY; CDR2 reads FYNNEI. Here the CDR3 DNA reads TGTGCCAGCGTAGCGGGAGGGCCAGTCAATGAGCAGTTCTTC. Translation: CASVAGGPVNEQFF.

In nucleotides, the CDR3 is TGCGCCAGCAGCCCGGAGGCAGATACGCAGTATTTT. It encodes CASSPEADTQYF. The chain combines TRBV5-1 with TRBJ2-3, with D possibly TRBD2 on 5 matching bases. The length of the CDR3 is 12 residues. Germline V gives CDR1 SGHRS, CDR2 YFSETQ. The V and J ends lost 4 bases and 4 bases respectively, with 7 bases between them.

The chain employs TRBV6-1 and TRBJ1-1; possible D gene TRBD1, 5 bases. Germline values: CDR1 MNHNS, CDR2 SASEGT. Trimming removed 4 bases from V and 1 base from J, with 13 bases in between. This CDR3 is built from 15 residues. The CDR3 here is CASSAGTRGNTEAFF. CDR3 bases: TGTGCCAGCAGTGCAGGGACTCGGGGGAACACTGAAGCTTTCTTT.

The chain combines TRBV27 with TRBJ2-3; TRBD2 agrees at 7 bases. Germline V gives CDR1 MNHEY, CDR2 SMNVEV (reference sequence). The CDR3 has 17 residues. After removal of 4 bases from V and 7 bases from J, the junction contained 17 bases not matched to a gene. The CDR3 sequence: CASSSYPGLPIKNTQYF. CDR3 coding DNA: TGTGCCAGCAGTTCCTACCCGGGACTACCCATTAAAAATACGCAGTATTTT.

The chain is built from TRBV9 and TRBJ2-5; tentatively, D is TRBD1 (6 bases). V shed 3 bases and J shed 2 bases, with 17 bases lying between them. Germline V gene sequence: CDR1 SGDLS, CDR2 YYNGEE. The CDR3 has 16 residues. The CDR3 here is CASSAPAGTNQETQYF. CDR3 sequence (DNA): TGTGCCAGCAGCGCCCCCGCCGGGACAAATCAAGAGACCCAGTACTTC.